Only one count was recorded for the clone carrying this T cell receptor beta chain. These data originate in a study of CD8 T cells in Susac syndrome. From germline, CDR1 is LNHNV and CDR2 YYDKDF (reference sequence). Trimming pared 0 bases from V and 0 bases from J, leaving 6 bases between. CDR3 length equals 15 residues. Reverse transcription of roughly 0.45 to 1 ug RNA was performed with random hexamers. A multiplex approach, immunoSEQ multiplex PCR, amplified TCR beta CDR3 across 54 Vbeta and 13 Jbeta. Each CDR3 protein gets one entry after TCRdb re-called the immunoSEQ multiplex PCR reads with MiXCR. The sample contains around 270,000 distinct CDR3 sequences, over 75% of which appear only once. It was treatment-naive patients with stable or active relapsing-remitting disease who made up the multiple sclerosis controls. Through negative isolation, CD4+ and CD8+ T cells were obtained, while TEMRA cells were enriched using FACS.

The chain combines TRBV15 with TRBJ1-5; D is uncertain. Sequencing was done on a sample of CD8+ T cells from PBMCs. This receptor was taken from a human donor with multiple sclerosis. CDR3 in amino acids: CATSRERISNQPQHF. The CDR3 coding sequence is TGTGCCACCAGCAGAGAACGGATTAGCAATCAGCCCCAGCATTTT.